This T cell receptor (beta chain) was found in a study of CD8+CD57+ T cells in acquired aplastic anemia. Study details: Sorted CD4+ and CD8+ cells yielded about 2.9 ug of DNA on average.

General observations from the study: CD8+ Simpson's diversity did not differ significantly between patients and controls. Patients and controls had in common fewer than 30 CD8+ CDR3 sequences.

An expansion of CD8+CD57+ cells by flow cytometry had been shown in patients chosen for sequencing. Receipt of therapy had not occurred in any patient by the time of blood sampling. Germline assignment: CDR1 SGHKS and CDR2 YYEKEE (reference sequence). This CDR3 has 14 residues. Genomic DNA acted as the template from which TCR beta VDJ combination and CDR3 sequence profiling were carried out. TCRdb passed the reads through MiXCR, listing each CDR3 protein once. The sample consists of about 270,000 distinct CDR3 sequences, around 82% of them appearing once. Details on this clonotype: The antigen is unknown. At one of its ends the junction is not consistent with the germline gene, which may arise from a read error.

This TCR was sampled from a human donor with aplastic anemia. What was sequenced was sorted CD4+, CD8+, or CD8+CD57+ T cells (not recorded which) from PBMCs. The gene calls are TRBV5-5 and TRBJ2-1, with D hard to call. The CDR3 bases are TGCGCCAGCAGCTTTACGGACGGCCTTAATGAGCAGTTCTTC. Its translation: CASSFTDGLNEQFF.